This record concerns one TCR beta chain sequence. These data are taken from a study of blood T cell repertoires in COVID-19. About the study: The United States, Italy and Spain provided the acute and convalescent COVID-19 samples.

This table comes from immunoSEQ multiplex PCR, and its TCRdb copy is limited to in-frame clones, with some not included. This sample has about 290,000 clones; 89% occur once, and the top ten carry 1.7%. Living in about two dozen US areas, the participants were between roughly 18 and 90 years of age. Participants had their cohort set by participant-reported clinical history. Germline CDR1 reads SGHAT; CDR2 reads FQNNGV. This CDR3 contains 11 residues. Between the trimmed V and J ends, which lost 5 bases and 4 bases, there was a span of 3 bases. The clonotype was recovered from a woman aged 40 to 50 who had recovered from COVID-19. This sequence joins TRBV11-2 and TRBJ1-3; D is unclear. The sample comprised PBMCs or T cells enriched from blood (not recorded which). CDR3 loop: CASSPGNTIYF. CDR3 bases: TGTGCCAGCAGCCCGGGAAACACCATATATTTT. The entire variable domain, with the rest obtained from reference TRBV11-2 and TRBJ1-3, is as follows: EAGVAQSPRYKIIEKRQSVAFWCNPISGHATLYWYQQILGQGPKLLIQFQNNGVVDDSQLPKDRFSAERLKGVDSTLKIQPAKLEDSAVYLCASSPGNTIYFGEGSWLTVV.